Following are 8 T cell receptor beta chains from one sample sequenced in a study of T cell repertoires in cytomegalovirus infection. These receptors have no identified antigens. TCRdb independently ran MiXCR on the reads; one entry per CDR3 protein. The sample consists of about half a million distinct CDR3 sequences, approximately 42% of them appearing once. The material sequenced was cultured PBMCs, taken from culture after CMV antigen stimulation. Receptors originate from a human donor in good health (CMV status not recorded). Some clones in this sample may be carry-over from other donors' samples.

This clonotype has at least ten counts. This sequence joins TRBV7-6 and TRBJ2-3; 7 bases align to TRBD1. The CDR3 sequence is 16 residues long. V was pared by 4 bases and J by 0 bases, with 7 bases of the junction left unmatched. Germline V gene lookup returns CDR1 SGHVS and CDR2 FNYEAQ. CDR3 sequence (DNA): TGTGCCAGCAGCTCCGGACAGGCCTCTAGCACAGATACGCAGTATTTT. Amino acid sequence: CASSSGQASSTDTQYF.

Only a few counts were recorded for this clonotype. As DNA, the CDR3 is TGTGCCAGCAGCTTAGCGGGGGAATATGGCTACACCTTC. The encoded protein is CASSLAGEYGYTF. The genes are TRBV7-2 and TRBJ1-2, with D possibly matching TRBD1 (5 bases). The CDR3 covers 13 residues. Trimming took 0 bases from V and 5 from J, leaving 7 bases between them. Germline-derived CDR1 and CDR2 are SGHTA and FQGNSA. The full variable domain, rest sourced from reference TRBV7-2 and TRBJ1-2, is GAGVSQSPSNKVTEKGKDVELRCDPISGHTALYWYRQSLGQGLEFLIYFQGNSAPDKSGLPSDRFSAERTGGSVSTLTIQRTQQEDSAVYLCASSLAGEYGYTFGSGTRLTVV.

This clonotype was seen more than once but under ten times. The V and J genes are TRBV12-3 or TRBV12-4 and TRBJ2-7; D is possibly TRBD1 (6 bases). The ends were cut back, 3 bases at V and 0 bases at J, with 9 bases in the middle. This CDR3 spans 14 amino acids. This CDR3 reads CASSLGDISYEQYF. Written as DNA, the CDR3 is TGTGCCAGCAGTTTGGGGGACATCTCCTACGAGCAGTACTTC.

The V gene is TRBV7-2, the J gene TRBJ2-2; 7 positions agree with TRBD2. The CDR3 runs to 15 residues. Germline trimming cut 0 bases from V and 3 bases from J; bases unmatched to any gene: 1. Germline V gene data show CDR1 as SGHTA and CDR2 as FQGNSA. Here the CDR3 reads CASSLARGYTGELFF. Here the CDR3 DNA reads TGTGCCAGCAGCTTAGCGCGGGGGTACACCGGGGAGCTGTTTTTT.

With respect to this clonotype: A much larger clone sits a single nucleotide away, making a read error possible. V usage is TRBV12-3 or TRBV12-4 and J usage is TRBJ1-2; tentatively, D is TRBD1 (5 bases). The germline V and J ends were trimmed by 6 bases and 1 base, with 18 bases remaining between them. This CDR3 has 16 residues. CDR3 sequence reads: CASSYYRQSYNYGYTF. The CDR3 DNA reads as TGTGCCAGCAGCTACTACCGACAGAGTTATAACTATGGCTACACCTTC.

The V gene is TRBV4-1, the J gene TRBJ2-5; D gene uncertain. From germline, CDR1 is MGHRA and CDR2 YSYEKL. This CDR3 has 16 residues. Deletions cut 0 bases from V and 2 bases from J, with 13 bases between. The DNA for the CDR3 is TGCGCCAGCAGCCAAGAAGAAGACTTGGGGCAAGAGACCCAGTACTTC. Translation: CASSQEEDLGQETQYF.

This clonotype has just a few counts. V is TRBV12-3 or TRBV12-4 and J is TRBJ2-3; 7 positions agree with TRBD2. The CDR3 loop spans 14 amino acids. Trimming removed 3 bases from V and 2 bases from J; junction bases left unmatched: 2. The CDR3 spells CASSLTSITDTQYF. Written as DNA, the CDR3 is TGTGCCAGCAGTTTGACTAGCATCACAGATACGCAGTATTTT.

Only a few counts were recorded for this clonotype. The junction and the germline gene differ at one end; a read error may be behind it. The chain is built from TRBV7-4 and TRBJ1-2; no firm D call. The CDR3 is made up of 12 amino acids. CDR1 and CDR2 (germline): SGHVT, SQSDAQ. CDR3 DNA sequence: TGTGCCAGCAGCATTACGGCCTTCCCTCCTAACTTC. This codes for CASSITAFPPNF.